Described below is a single T cell receptor (beta chain) sequence and its context. This clone was counted between two and nine times. Its antigen specificity is not known. No per-base quality is available; no much larger clone lies one base away. Within the sample, other DNA sequences also encode this same CDR3. TCRbeta CDR3 regions were amplified from genomic DNA using the immunoSEQ Assay, a bias-controlled multiplex PCR. As for how the authors treated the data: The number of nucleated cells in each sample was estimated from the amplification of reference gene primers within the assay. Sequence reads were collapsed and filtered to measure the absolute abundance of every unique TCRbeta CDR3 rearrangement. Productive Simpson clonality was computed per sample as the square root of Simpson's diversity index over productive rearrangements. TCRdb's version of the immuneACCESS table is confined to in-frame rearrangements and falls short of the full clone set. An unresolved V gene accounts for under half of the shortfall where checked; the remainder is of unknown origin. The DNA gave D and trimming, while V, J and clone size come from that table. The sample contains around 290,000 clones, more than 75% of them found a single time. The ten largest clones capture 7.8% of the sample.

The germline V gene encodes CDR1 LNHDA and CDR2 SQIVND (reference sequence). V trim: 4 bases; J trim: 7 bases; unmatched bases: 4. Spanning cysteine to phenylalanine, the CDR3 consists of 13 amino acids. Only the CDR3 part of the read is kept: 39 bases, read in frame from the first base. The record originates from a study of blood T cell repertoires in COVID-19 (TCRdb year 2020). In terms of the full investigation: Samples from collaborators originated in the United States, Italy and Spain and spanned both the acute and convalescent phases of COVID-19. The prospective study material was composed of cDNA or gDNA derived from T cells, B-cell-depleted T cells, or PBMCs. Deeply sampled blood TCRbeta repertoires from subjects exposed to, actively infected with, or recovered from COVID-19 were included in the dataset. A freely available public database, intended as a resource for researchers studying the immune response to SARS-CoV-2, is where the repertoires were released. Samples came from the ongoing ImmuneRACE study (first 160 participants) plus 1,254 subjects from 6 global collaborators. The sample metadata nearly always contained a de-identified subject ID, COVID-19 status, age in years and sex. Where available, HLA class I and class II types were taken from metadata supplied by the sample provider and were not determined by assay-based typing. Overall results and qualifications from the work: The amount of clinical and demographic metadata varied by source and participant and was provided uncurated.

Samples from volunteer blood donors who had recovered from COVID-19 were contributed by a second Seattle source. Each collaborating institution followed its own protocols to collect whole blood in K2EDTA tubes. For TCRbeta analysis, collaborator samples were shipped as frozen whole blood, as isolated PBMCs, or as DNA extracted from either sample type. The TCR sequence derives from a woman aged 45-60 years who had recovered from COVID-19. Sequencing was carried out using peripheral blood. The sequence joins TRBV19 to TRBJ1-5, and 7 junctional nucleotides match TRBD1. The base sequence is TGTGCCAGTAGTACCGACAGGGCCCAGCCCCAGCATTTT. This encodes CASSTDRAQPQHF. The variable domain in full, with residues beyond the CDR3 obtained from the reference TRBV19 and TRBJ1-5 genes, is DGGITQSPKYLFRKEGQNVTLSCEQNLNHDAMYWYRQDPGQGLRLIYYSQIVNDFQKGDIAEGYSVSREKKESFPLTVTSAQKNPTAFYLCASSTDRAQPQHFGDGTRLSIL.